This T cell receptor beta chain derives from a study of shared T cell receptors in the human thymus. This table comes from immunoSEQ multiplex PCR, and its TCRdb copy is limited to in-frame clones, with some not included. The sample includes 700,000 or so clones, 70% to 90% of them seen just once. CDR3 size: 14 residues. CDR1 and CDR2 (germline): SGHTA, FQGNSA. The V and J ends lost 7 bases and 1 base, in that order; junction bases with no gene match: 6. Another study also made use of these data, one on human thymus T cells. That publication notes: Related work showed strongly overlapping thymic repertoires across unrelated individuals.

Source material: thymocytes. The chain recombines TRBV7-2 with TRBJ1-1, with TRBD1 matching over 7 bases. The TCR originated in a girl in the first two years of life with a congenital heart defect. The CDR3 protein is CASTQPGGNTEAFF. CDR3 nucleotides: TGTGCCAGCACCCAACCAGGGGGGAACACTGAAGCTTTCTTT.